A selection of T cell receptor beta chains follows, all from one sample in a study of CD8 T cells in acute hepatitis C reinfection. The method was immunoSEQ multiplex PCR; TCRdb's version includes in-frame clones alone and lacks a portion of them. Found here are 30,000 to 45,000 clones, 80% to 90% of them singletons; the top ten hold about 10%. Material for sequencing was naive CD8+ T cells from PBMCs. Source of these receptors: a woman between 18 and 29 years old who spontaneously cleared hepatitis C infection. Each CDR3 is given with its conserved first and last residue. The D gene is left open where the match is weak.

d_gene	v_gene	j_gene	CDR3aa
TRBD2	TRBV18	TRBJ2-1	CASSPRTSGPFLSYNEQFF
-	TRBV4-1	TRBJ1-5	CASSPGVLARNQPQHF
TRBD1	TRBV5-1	TRBJ2-7	CASTSSPGQGLYEQYF
-	TRBV6-5	TRBJ2-7	CASSYGGEEGYEQYF
TRBD1	TRBV6-1	TRBJ1-1	CASDVLSGGGTEAFF
TRBD1	TRBV25-1	TRBJ1-2	CASSDTGDYGYTF
TRBD2	TRBV4-1	TRBJ2-2	CASSQVTSGRGELFF
-	TRBV5-1	TRBJ2-7	CASSSSYEQYF
TRBD2	TRBV27	TRBJ2-7	CASSPTSGASGEQYF
TRBD1	TRBV27	TRBJ2-3	CAAGGSHTQYF
-	TRBV11-3	TRBJ2-3	CASSLDHGGVGHEVRQYF
TRBD2	TRBV5-1	TRBJ2-5	CASSENVGAGGPGETQYF
-	TRBV7-9	TRBJ2-7	CASSPPLAPREQYF
-	TRBV5-4	TRBJ2-5	CASSFPGHPLGETQYF
-	TRBV6-6	TRBJ2-5	CASSYTGGQETQYF
TRBD2	TRBV9	TRBJ2-1	CASSVSGTSGNHEQFF
TRBD2	TRBV4-2	TRBJ2-1	CASSQERAGLAGYNEQFF
TRBD2	TRBV7-9	TRBJ2-3	CASSLQSIAGLTDTQYF
-	TRBV19	TRBJ2-7	CASSNGYTYEQYF
-	TRBV14	TRBJ2-1	CASSQDWRKAYNEQFF
TRBD2	TRBV11-2	TRBJ2-7	CASSLDPSRGDAYEQYF
TRBD1	TRBV27	TRBJ2-7	CASSLQGAVFYEQYF
-	TRBV10-3	TRBJ2-2	CAISESARTTGELFF